This T cell receptor beta chain was captured in a study of blood T cell repertoires in COVID-19. Study-wide background: The United States, Italy and Spain provided the acute and convalescent COVID-19 samples. T cells, B-cell-depleted T cells, or PBMCs provided the cDNA or gDNA that served as material.

The V gene's germline CDR1 is LNHDA and CDR2 SQIVND (reference sequence). This CDR3 region has 16 residues. With V trimmed by 3 bases and J by 6 bases, 10 bases remained unmatched. Original analysis: Amplification from reference gene primers served as the basis for estimated nucleated cell counts. Produced via immunoSEQ multiplex PCR; TCRdb's table is partial and in-frame only. V, J and clone size are taken as reported in that table, and D and trimming were inferred from the DNA itself. The sample records 240,000 or so clones, around 90% being singletons. This TCR derives from a woman aged 30 to 39 with acute or convalescent COVID-19. This chain links TRBV19 with TRBJ1-5; 8 positions match TRBD1. Specimen: peripheral blood. CDR3 in DNA: TGTGCCAGTAGTATCCACGTGGCAGGGGGCTGTCAGCCCCAGCATTTT. It translates to CASSIHVAGGCQPQHF.